This TCR beta chain derives from a study of blood T cell repertoires in COVID-19. CDR3 length: 12 amino acids. From germline, CDR1 is LGHDT and CDR2 YNNKEL (reference sequence). V dropped 1 base and J dropped 8 bases, with 8 bases sitting between them. Measured with immunoSEQ multiplex PCR; TCRdb has only the in-frame clones, and not every one. Here the sample spans roughly 400,000 clones, about nine tenths being singletons. This TCR derives from a man aged 18 to 30 who had recovered from COVID-19. The sample consisted of PBMCs or T cells enriched from blood (not recorded which). The rearrangement links TRBV3-1 (or the pseudogene TRBV3-2) to TRBJ1-1, with a weak D call TRBD1 (5 bases). The CDR3 DNA is TGTGCCAGCAGCCAAGGTCCAGGGGAAGCTTTCTTT. It yields the protein CASSQGPGEAFF.